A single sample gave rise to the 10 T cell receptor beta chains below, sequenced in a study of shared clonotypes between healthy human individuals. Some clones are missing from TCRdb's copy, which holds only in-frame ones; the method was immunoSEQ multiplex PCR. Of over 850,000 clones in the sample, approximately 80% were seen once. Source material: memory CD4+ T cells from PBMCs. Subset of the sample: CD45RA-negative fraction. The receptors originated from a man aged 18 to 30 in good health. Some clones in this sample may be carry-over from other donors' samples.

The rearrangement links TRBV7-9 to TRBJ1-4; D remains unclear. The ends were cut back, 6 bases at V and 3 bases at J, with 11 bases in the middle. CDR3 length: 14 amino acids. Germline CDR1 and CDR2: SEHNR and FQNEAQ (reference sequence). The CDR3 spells CASSPRQANEKLFF. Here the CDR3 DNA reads TGTGCCAGCAGTCCTCGGCAGGCTAATGAAAAACTGTTTTTT. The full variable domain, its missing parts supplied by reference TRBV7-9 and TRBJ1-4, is DTGVSQNPRHKITKRGQNVTFRCDPISEHNRLYWYRQTLGQGPEFLTYFQNEAQLEKSRLLSDRFSAERPKGSFSTLEIQRTEQGDSAMYLCASSPRQANEKLFFGSGTQLSVL.

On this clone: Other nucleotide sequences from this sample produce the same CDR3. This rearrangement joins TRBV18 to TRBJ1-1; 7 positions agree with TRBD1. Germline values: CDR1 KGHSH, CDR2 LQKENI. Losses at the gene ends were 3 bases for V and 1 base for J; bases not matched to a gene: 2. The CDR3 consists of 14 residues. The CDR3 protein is CASSPTGKNTEAFF. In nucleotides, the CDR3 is TGTGCCAGCTCACCGACAGGGAAGAACACTGAAGCTTTCTTT.

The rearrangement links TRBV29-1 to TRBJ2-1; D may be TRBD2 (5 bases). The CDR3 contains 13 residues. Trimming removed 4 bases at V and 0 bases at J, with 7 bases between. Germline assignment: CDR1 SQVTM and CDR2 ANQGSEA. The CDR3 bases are TGCAGCGTTGGTCGGGGCTCCTACAATGAGCAGTTCTTC. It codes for CSVGRGSYNEQFF.

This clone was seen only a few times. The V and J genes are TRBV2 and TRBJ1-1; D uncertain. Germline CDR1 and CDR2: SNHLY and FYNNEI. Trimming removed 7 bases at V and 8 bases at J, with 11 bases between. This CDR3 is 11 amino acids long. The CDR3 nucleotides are TGTGCCAGCACATTAAGGGCCGAAGCTTTCTTT. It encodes CASTLRAEAFF.

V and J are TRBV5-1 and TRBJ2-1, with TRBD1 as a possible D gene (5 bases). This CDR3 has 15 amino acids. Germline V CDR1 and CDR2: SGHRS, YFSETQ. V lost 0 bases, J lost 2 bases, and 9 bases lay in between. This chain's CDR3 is CASSLDPGTYNEQFF. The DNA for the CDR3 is TGCGCCAGCAGCTTGGATCCAGGGACCTACAATGAGCAGTTCTTC.

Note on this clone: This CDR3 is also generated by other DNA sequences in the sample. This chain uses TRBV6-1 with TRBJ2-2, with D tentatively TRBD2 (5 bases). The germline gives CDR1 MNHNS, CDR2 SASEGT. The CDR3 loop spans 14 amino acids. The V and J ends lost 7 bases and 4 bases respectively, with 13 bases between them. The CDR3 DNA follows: TGTGCCAGCACATCCGGGATCGGCACCGGGGAGCTGTTTTTT. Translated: CASTSGIGTGELFF.

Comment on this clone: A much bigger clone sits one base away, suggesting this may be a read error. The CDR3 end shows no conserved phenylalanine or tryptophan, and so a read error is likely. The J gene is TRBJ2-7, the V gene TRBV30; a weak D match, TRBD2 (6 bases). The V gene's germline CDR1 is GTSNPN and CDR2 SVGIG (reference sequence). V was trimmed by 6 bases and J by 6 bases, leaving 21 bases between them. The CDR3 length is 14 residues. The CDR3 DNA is TGTGCCTGTCACCGCGGGGCGGCTTTTGGCGAGCAGTACCTC. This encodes CACHRGAAFGEQYL.

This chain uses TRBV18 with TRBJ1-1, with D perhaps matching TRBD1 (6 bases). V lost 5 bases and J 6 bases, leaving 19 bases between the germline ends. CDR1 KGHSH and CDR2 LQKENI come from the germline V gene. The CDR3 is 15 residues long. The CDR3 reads CASSTVQGAGAEAFF. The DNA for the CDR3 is TGTGCCAGCTCAACAGTACAGGGTGCTGGGGCTGAAGCTTTCTTT.

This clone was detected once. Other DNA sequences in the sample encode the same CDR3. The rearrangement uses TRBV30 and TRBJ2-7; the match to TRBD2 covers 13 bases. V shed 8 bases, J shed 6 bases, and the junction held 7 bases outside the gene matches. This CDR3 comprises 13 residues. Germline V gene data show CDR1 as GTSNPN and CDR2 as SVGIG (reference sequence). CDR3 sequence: CAGRTSGSGEQYF. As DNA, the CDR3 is TGTGCCGGGCGGACTAGCGGGAGTGGCGAGCAGTACTTC.

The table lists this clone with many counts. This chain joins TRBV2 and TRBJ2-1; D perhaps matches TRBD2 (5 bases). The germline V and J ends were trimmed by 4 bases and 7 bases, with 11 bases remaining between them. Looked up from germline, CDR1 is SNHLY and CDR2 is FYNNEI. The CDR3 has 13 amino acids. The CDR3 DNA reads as TGTGCCAGCAGTGGGGAGCGGTTGAATGAGCAGTTCTTC. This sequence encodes CASSGERLNEQFF.